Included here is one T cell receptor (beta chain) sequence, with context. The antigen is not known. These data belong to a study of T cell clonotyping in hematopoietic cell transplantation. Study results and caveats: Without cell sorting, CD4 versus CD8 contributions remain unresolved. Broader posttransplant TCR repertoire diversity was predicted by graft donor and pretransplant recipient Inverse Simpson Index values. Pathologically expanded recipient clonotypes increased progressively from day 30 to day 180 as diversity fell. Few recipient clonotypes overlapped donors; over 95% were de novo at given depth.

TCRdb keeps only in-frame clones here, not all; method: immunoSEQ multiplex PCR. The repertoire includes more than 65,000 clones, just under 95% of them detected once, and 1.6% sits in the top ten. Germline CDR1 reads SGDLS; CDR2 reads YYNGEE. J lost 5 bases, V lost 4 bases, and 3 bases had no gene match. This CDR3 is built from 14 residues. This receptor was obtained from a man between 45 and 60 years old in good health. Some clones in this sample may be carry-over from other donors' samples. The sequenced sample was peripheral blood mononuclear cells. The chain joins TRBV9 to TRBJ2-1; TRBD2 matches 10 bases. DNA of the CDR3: TGTGCCAGCAGCTTGAGCGGGGGGGACAATGAGCAGTTCTTC. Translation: CASSLSGGDNEQFF.